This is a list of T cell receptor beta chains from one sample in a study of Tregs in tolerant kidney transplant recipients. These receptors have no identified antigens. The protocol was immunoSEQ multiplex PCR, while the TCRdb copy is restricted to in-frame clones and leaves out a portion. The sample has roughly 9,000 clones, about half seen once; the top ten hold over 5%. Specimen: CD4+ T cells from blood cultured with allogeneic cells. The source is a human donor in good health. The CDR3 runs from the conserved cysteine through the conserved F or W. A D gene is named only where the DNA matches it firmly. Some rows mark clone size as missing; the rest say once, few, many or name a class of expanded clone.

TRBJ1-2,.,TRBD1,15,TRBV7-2,CASSQKSGQGYGYTF,TGTGCCAGCAGCCAAAAATCGGGACAGGGGTATGGCTACACCTTC
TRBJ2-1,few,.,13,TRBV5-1,CASSPGGGGEQFF,TGCGCCAGCAGCCCAGGGGGGGGAGGTGAGCAGTTCTTC
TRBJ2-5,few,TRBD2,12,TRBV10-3,CAISAGGETQYF,TGTGCCATCAGTGCGGGGGGAGAGACCCAGTACTTC
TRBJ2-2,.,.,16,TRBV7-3,CASSPRGLSNTGELFF,TGTGCCAGCAGCCCCAGGGGACTGTCGAACACCGGGGAGCTGTTTTTT
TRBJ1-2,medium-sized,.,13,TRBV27,CASSFGFLNGYTF,TGTGCCAGCAGTTTTGGTTTTCTAAATGGCTACACCTTC
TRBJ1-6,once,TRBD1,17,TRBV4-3,CATPPYRGLDDNSPLHF,TGCGCCACCCCGCCATACAGGGGACTCGATGATAATTCACCCCTCCACTTT
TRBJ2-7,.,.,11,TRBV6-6,CATRRLYEQYF,TGTGCCACCCGACGGCTCTACGAGCAGTACTTC
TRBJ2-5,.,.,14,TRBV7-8,CASSLNQGRETQYF,TGTGCCAGCAGCTTGAATCAGGGGCGAGAGACCCAGTACTTC
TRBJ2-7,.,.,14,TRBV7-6,CASSPEGFGGEQYF,TGTGCCAGCAGCCCCGAGGGCTTTGGGGGCGAGCAGTACTTC
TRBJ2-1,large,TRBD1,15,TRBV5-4,CASRPDRGEYNEQFF,TGTGCCAGCAGACCCGACAGGGGGGAATACAATGAGCAGTTCTTC
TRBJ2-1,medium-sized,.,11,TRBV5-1,CASSFGREQFF,TGCGCCAGCAGCTTCGGGCGGGAGCAGTTCTTC
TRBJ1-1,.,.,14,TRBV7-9,CASSAYVGDTEAFF,TGTGCCAGCAGCGCCTATGTCGGGGACACTGAAGCTTTCTTT
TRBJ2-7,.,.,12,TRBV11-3,CASRGGPYEQYF,TGTGCCAGCAGGGGTGGGCCCTACGAGCAGTACTTC
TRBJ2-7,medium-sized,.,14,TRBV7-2,CASSPEGFGGEQYF,TGTGCCAGCAGCCCCGAGGGCTTTGGGGGCGAGCAGTACTTC
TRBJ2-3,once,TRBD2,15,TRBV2,CASAPRRGGMNTQYF,TGTGCCAGCGCCCCTCGGCGGGGGGGTATGAATACGCAGTATTTT
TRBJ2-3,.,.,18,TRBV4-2,CASSRDPTSRGAPDTQYF,TGTGCCAGCAGCCGAGATCCCACTAGCAGGGGGGCACCAGATACGCAGTATTTT
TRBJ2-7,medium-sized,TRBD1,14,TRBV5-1,CASSSGQGVDEQYF,TGCGCCAGCAGCTCGGGACAGGGAGTGGACGAGCAGTACTTC
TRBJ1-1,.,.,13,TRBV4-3,CASSQGPLTEAFF,TGCGCCAGCAGCCAGGGACCGCTCACTGAAGCTTTCTTT
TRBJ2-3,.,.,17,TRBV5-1,CASSLRRWATGTDTQYF,TGCGCCAGCAGCTTGAGGCGTTGGGCAACAGGGACAGATACGCAGTATTTT
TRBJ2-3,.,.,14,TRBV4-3,CASSRRGSTDTQYF,TGCGCCAGCAGTCGGCGGGGAAGCACAGATACGCAGTATTTT
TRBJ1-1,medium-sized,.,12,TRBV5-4,CASSGGNTEAFF,TGTGCCAGCAGCGGGGGGAACACTGAAGCTTTCTTT
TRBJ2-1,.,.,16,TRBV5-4,CASTHRGAPGIAEQFF,TGTGCCAGCACCCACCGAGGGGCCCCGGGAATAGCGGAGCAGTTCTTC
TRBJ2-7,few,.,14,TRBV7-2,CASSEGGHIYEQYF,TGTGCCAGCAGCGAAGGCGGACACATCTACGAGCAGTACTTC
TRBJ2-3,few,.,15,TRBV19,CASSMKGLATDTQYF,TGTGCCAGTAGTATGAAAGGCCTAGCGACAGATACGCAGTATTTT
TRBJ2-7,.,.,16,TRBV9,CASSVGGGHRTREQYF,TGTGCCAGCAGCGTAGGGGGCGGACACCGAACCAGGGAGCAGTACTTC
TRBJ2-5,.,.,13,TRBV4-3,CASSQEWGETQYF,TGCGCCAGCAGCCAAGAGTGGGGAGAGACCCAGTACTTC
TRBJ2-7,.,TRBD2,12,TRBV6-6,CASSGGVYEQYF,TGTGCCAGCAGTGGGGGGGTGTACGAGCAGTACTTC
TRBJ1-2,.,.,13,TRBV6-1,CASTHGTSDGYTF,TGTGCCAGCACTCACGGGACCTCGGATGGCTACACCTTC
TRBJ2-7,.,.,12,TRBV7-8,CASSGVTYEQYF,TGTGCCAGCAGCGGCGTTACCTACGAGCAGTACTTC
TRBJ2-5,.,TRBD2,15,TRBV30,CAWSGTSGVRETQYF,TGTGCCTGGAGTGGGACTAGCGGGGTTAGAGAGACCCAGTACTTC
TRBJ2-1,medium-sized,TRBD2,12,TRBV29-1,CSVARGVVEQFF,TGCAGCGTCGCTCGGGGGGTAGTCGAGCAGTTCTTC
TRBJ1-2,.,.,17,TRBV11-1,CASSLAVLSRGLNGYTF,TGTGCCAGCAGCTTAGCGGTCCTCTCCAGGGGCTTGAATGGCTACACCTTC
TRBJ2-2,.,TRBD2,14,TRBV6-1,CASSFFLADGELFF,TGTGCCAGCAGCTTCTTTCTAGCGGACGGGGAGCTGTTTTTT
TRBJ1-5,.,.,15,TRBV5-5,CASSQERGGNQPQHF,TGCGCCAGCAGCCAAGAAAGGGGCGGCAATCAGCCCCAGCATTTT
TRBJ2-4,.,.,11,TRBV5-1,CASSLGNIQYF,TGCGCCAGCAGCTTGGGGAACATTCAGTACTTC
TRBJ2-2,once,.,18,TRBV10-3,CATRRGVGGTENTGELFF,TGTGCCACCCGGAGGGGGGTGGGCGGCACCGAGAACACCGGGGAGCTGTTTTTT
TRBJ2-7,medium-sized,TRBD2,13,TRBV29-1,CSVRAGGPYEQYF,TGCAGCGTTAGGGCGGGAGGGCCCTACGAGCAGTACTTC
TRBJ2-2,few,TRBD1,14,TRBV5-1,CASSLTGVAGELFF,TGTGCCAGCAGCTTGACAGGGGTGGCCGGGGAGCTGTTTTTT
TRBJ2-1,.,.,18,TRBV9,CASSVDPGPPRGGNEQFF,TGTGCCAGCAGCGTAGATCCGGGCCCCCCCCGGGGAGGCAATGAGCAGTTCTTC
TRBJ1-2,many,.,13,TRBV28,CASSSSGLRGYTF,TGTGCCAGCAGTTCCTCGGGGTTGCGGGGCTACACCTTC
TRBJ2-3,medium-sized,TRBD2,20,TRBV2,CASSETVGLGLADSTDTQYF,TGTGCCAGCAGTGAAACGGTGGGGTTGGGACTAGCGGATAGCACAGATACGCAGTATTTT
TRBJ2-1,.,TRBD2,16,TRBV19,CASSTQLAGAYNEQFF,TGTGCCAGTAGTACGCAACTAGCGGGGGCCTACAATGAGCAGTTCTTC
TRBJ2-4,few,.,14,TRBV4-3,CASSLILAKNIQYF,TGCGCCAGCAGCCTAATACTAGCCAAAAACATTCAGTACTTC
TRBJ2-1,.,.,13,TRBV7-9,CASSPELEDRKFF,TGTGCCAGCAGCCCCGAGTTAGAGGACAGAAAGTTCTTC
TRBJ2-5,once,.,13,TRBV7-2,CASSLGLGETQYF,TGTGCCAGCAGCTTGGGTCTAGGGGAGACCCAGTACTTC
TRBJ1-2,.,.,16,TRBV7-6,CASSPRPTTGLYGYTF,TGTGCCAGCAGCCCCCGCCCCACAACAGGGCTGTATGGCTACACCTTC
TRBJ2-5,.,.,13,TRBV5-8,CASSLRVKETQYF,TGTGCCAGCAGCTTGAGGGTGAAGGAGACCCAGTACTTC
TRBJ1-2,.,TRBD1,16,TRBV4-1,CASSPAFWTGSYGYTF,TGCGCCAGCAGCCCCGCGTTCTGGACAGGGAGCTATGGCTACACCTTC
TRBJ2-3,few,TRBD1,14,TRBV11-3,CASSLTGSTDTQYF,TGTGCCAGCAGCTTGACAGGGAGCACAGATACGCAGTATTTT
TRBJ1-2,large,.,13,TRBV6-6,CASTGTQGRGYTF,TGTGCCAGCACGGGAACCCAGGGACGAGGCTACACCTTC
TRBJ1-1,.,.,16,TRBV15,CATSRVGRRWWTEAFF,TGTGCCACCAGCAGAGTCGGGAGGAGATGGTGGACTGAAGCTTTCTTT